The following is a TCR beta chain sequence with its context. Participants reported their clinical history, and cohort assignment relied on those reports. In the original workflow: For nucleated cells, counts were estimated from reference gene primer amplification. Produced via immunoSEQ multiplex PCR; TCRdb's table is partial and in-frame only. D and trimming were read from the DNA, whereas the V and J calls and clone size are those reported in that table. The data show about 270,000 clones, approximately 90% seen once. This sample was included in a study of blood T cell repertoires in COVID-19. Study-level background: Researchers got acute and convalescent COVID-19 samples from the United States, Italy and Spain.

The TCR was taken from a woman between 35 and 50 years old with acute COVID-19. The sample taken for sequencing was PBMCs or T cells enriched from blood (not recorded which).

CDR3 residues: CASSMVGAGNQPQHF. DNA of the CDR3: TGTGCCAGTAGTATGGTGGGGGCCGGCAATCAGCCCCAGCATTTT. The chain is built from TRBV19 and TRBJ1-5, with TRBD1 as a possible D gene (6 bases). From germline, CDR1 is LNHDA and CDR2 SQIVND (reference sequence). With 3 bases removed from V and 2 bases from J, the gap between germline ends came to 11 bases. The CDR3 is 15 amino acids.